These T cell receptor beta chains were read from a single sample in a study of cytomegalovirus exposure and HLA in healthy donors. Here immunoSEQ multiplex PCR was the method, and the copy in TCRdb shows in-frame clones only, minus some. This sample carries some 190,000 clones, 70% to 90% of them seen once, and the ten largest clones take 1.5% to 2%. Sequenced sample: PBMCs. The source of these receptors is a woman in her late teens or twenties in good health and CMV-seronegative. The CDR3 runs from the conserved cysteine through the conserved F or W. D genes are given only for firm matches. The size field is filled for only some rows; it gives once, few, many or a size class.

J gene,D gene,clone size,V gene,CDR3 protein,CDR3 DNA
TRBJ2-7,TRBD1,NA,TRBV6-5,CASSFDRGKGYEQYF,TGTGCCAGCAGTTTCGACAGGGGAAAAGGCTACGAGCAGTACTTC
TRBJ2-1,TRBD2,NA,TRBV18,CASSELAGGYNEQFF,TGTGCCAGCTCAGAACTAGCGGGAGGCTACAATGAGCAGTTCTTC
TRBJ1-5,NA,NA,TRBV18,CASRPPGVSNQPQHF,TGTGCCAGCAGACCTCCGGGGGTGAGCAATCAGCCCCAGCATTTT
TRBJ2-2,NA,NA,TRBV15,CATSRQGPQTGELFF,TGTGCCACCAGCAGACAGGGTCCTCAAACCGGGGAGCTGTTTTTT
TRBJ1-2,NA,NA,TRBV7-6,CASSLGTSSNYGYTF,TGTGCCAGCAGCTTAGGTACCAGTTCTAACTATGGCTACACCTTC
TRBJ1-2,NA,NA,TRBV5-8,CASSLYGYNEDYGYTF,TGTGCCAGCAGCTTGTATGGTTACAACGAGGACTATGGCTACACCTTC
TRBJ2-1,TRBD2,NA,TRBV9,CASSAVAGGYNEQFF,TGTGCCAGCAGCGCCGTAGCGGGGGGTTACAATGAGCAGTTCTTC
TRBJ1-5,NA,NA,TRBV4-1,CASSQDPVGNQPQHF,TGCGCCAGCAGCCAAGATCCGGTTGGCAATCAGCCCCAGCATTTT
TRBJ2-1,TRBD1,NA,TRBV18,CASSPQGRTGRNEQFF,TGTGCCAGCTCACCACAAGGAAGGACAGGGCGCAATGAGCAGTTCTTC
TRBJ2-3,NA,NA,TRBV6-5,CASNFGGPPRGTQYF,TGTGCCAGCAATTTCGGGGGACCCCCACGTGGTACGCAGTATTTT
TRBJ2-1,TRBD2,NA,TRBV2,CASCLEAGGQPFF,TGTGCCAGCTGCTTAGAAGCGGGGGGGCAACCGTTCTTC
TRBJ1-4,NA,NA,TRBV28,CASSFFGRGLANEKLFF,TGTGCCAGCAGTTTTTTTGGCCGAGGCCTAGCTAATGAAAAACTGTTTTTT
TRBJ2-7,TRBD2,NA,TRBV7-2,CASSSNSGGAFEQYF,TGTGCCAGCAGCTCCAATAGCGGGGGGGCCTTCGAGCAGTACTTC
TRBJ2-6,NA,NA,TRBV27,CASSAPGGGNYGANVLTF,TGTGCCAGCAGTGCACCAGGGGGAGGTAATTATGGGGCCAACGTCCTGACTTTC
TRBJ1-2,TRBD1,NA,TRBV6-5,CASSLQGANYGYTF,TGTGCCAGCAGTCTTCAGGGGGCTAACTATGGCTACACCTTC
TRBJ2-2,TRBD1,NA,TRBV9,CASSSGTGRAPLNTGELFF,TGTGCCAGCAGCTCAGGGACAGGACGGGCCCCACTTAACACCGGGGAGCTGTTTTTT
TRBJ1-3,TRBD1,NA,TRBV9,CASSARTGVLSGNTIYF,TGTGCCAGCAGCGCACGGACAGGGGTCCTCTCTGGAAACACCATATATTTT
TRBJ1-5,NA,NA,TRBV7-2,CASSLGPGTHSNQPQHF,TGTGCCAGCAGCTTAGGGCCCGGGACACATTCCAATCAGCCCCAGCATTTT
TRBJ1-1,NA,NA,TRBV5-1,CASNLVRAGVTKDTEAFF,TGCGCCAGCAACTTGGTTAGGGCCGGGGTGACGAAGGACACTGAAGCTTTCTTT
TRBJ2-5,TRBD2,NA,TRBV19,CASSIAGGGLETQYF,TGTGCCAGTAGTATAGCCGGGGGGGGACTAGAGACCCAGTACTTC
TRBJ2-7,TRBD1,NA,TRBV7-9,CASSLGQGLPYEQYF,TGTGCCAGCAGCTTGGGACAGGGCCTTCCCTACGAGCAGTACTTC
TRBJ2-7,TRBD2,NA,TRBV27,CASSLSGGSGNYEQYF,TGTGCTAGCAGTCTATCCGGAGGTAGCGGGAACTACGAGCAGTACTTC
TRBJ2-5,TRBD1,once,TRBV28,CASSLSGQGQETQYF,TGTGCCAGCAGTCTTTCCGGACAGGGTCAAGAGACCCAGTACTTC
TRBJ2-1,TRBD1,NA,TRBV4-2,CASSQDQGDYNEQFF,TGTGCCAGCAGCCAAGACCAGGGGGACTACAATGAGCAGTTCTTC
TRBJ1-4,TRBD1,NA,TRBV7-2,CASSLGLGTGNEKLFF,TGTGCCAGCAGCCTAGGGTTGGGGACAGGGAATGAAAAACTGTTTTTT
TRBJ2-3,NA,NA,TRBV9,CASSVNEFLAGITDTQYF,TGTGCCAGCAGCGTAAATGAGTTCTTGGCGGGGATCACAGATACGCAGTATTTT
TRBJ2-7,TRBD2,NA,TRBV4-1,CASSRSTSGSGYEQYF,TGCGCCAGCAGCCGTTCGACTAGCGGGAGTGGGTACGAGCAGTACTTC
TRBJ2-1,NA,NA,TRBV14,CASSQVFSDEQFF,TGTGCCAGCAGCCAAGTTTTCAGCGATGAGCAGTTCTTC
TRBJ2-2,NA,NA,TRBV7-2,CASITDNTGELFF,TGTGCCAGCATTACAGATAACACCGGGGAGCTGTTTTTT
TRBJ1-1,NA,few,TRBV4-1,CASSLQGATEKAFF,TGCGCCAGCAGCCTACAGGGTGCCACAGAGAAGGCTTTCTTT
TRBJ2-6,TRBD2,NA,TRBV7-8,CASSPMGGSSGANVLTF,TGTGCCAGCAGCCCCATGGGGGGGAGCTCTGGGGCCAACGTCCTGACTTTC
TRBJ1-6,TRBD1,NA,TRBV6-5,CASSYSGQGGSPLHF,TGTGCCAGCAGTTACTCGGGACAGGGTGGGTCACCCCTCCACTTT
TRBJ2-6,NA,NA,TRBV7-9,CASIQFAGGGANVLTF,TGTGCCAGCATACAATTCGCGGGCGGTGGGGCCAACGTCCTGACTTTC
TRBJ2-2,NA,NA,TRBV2,CASGRVPGELFF,TGTGCCAGCGGCAGGGTCCCCGGGGAGCTGTTTTTT
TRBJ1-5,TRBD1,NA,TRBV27,CASSSLVQGYNSNQPQHF,TGTGCCAGCAGTTCTCTCGTACAGGGGTACAATAGCAATCAGCCCCAGCATTTT
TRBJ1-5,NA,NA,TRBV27,CASSYAGKSNQPQHF,TGTGCCAGCAGTTACGCAGGGAAGAGCAATCAGCCCCAGCATTTT
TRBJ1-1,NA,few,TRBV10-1,CASSEPEGTEAFF,TGCGCCAGCAGTGAACCCGAGGGAACTGAAGCTTTCTTT
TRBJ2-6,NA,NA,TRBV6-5,CASSYPTSMANVLTF,TGTGCCAGCAGTTACCCGACTAGTATGGCCAACGTCCTGACTTTC
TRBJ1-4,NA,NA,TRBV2,CASRAGASSEKLFF,TGTGCCAGCAGGGCAGGGGCTTCATCTGAAAAACTGTTTTTT
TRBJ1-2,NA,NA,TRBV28,CASRQNYGYTF,TGTGCCAGCAGACAGAACTATGGCTACACCTTC
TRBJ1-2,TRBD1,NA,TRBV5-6,CASSQGQGKYGYTF,TGTGCCAGCAGCCAAGGACAGGGGAAGTATGGCTACACCTTC
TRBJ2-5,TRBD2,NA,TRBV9,CASSVQAGYQETQYF,TGTGCCAGCAGTGTTCAAGCGGGGTACCAAGAGACCCAGTACTTC
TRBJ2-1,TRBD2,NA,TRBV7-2,CASRREVEQFF,TGTGCCAGCAGACGGGAGGTCGAGCAGTTCTTC
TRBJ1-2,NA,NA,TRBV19,CASTPQGLPIGYTF,TGTGCCAGTACCCCCCAGGGACTCCCGATCGGCTACACCTTC
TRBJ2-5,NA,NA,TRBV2,CASSEAWQGRGETQYF,TGTGCCAGCAGTGAAGCGTGGCAGGGCCGGGGGGAGACCCAGTACTTC
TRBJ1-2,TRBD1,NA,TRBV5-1,CASSSGTGNYGYTF,TGCGCCAGCAGCTCCGGGACAGGCAACTATGGCTACACCTTC
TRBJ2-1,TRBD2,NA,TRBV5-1,CASSLVPAGLPRPPNNEQFF,TGCGCCAGCAGCTTGGTGCCAGCGGGACTACCCCGCCCACCCAACAATGAGCAGTTCTTC
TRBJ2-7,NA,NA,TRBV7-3,CASSFQGGDYEQYF,TGTGCCAGCAGCTTTCAGGGTGGGGACTACGAGCAGTACTTC